This entry is about one T cell receptor beta chain. The specificity of this receptor is unknown. Per-nucleotide qualities are absent, and no much larger clonotype sits a single base away. TCRbeta CDR3 regions were amplified from genomic DNA using the immunoSEQ Assay, a bias-controlled multiplex PCR. Concerning the study's data processing: Within the assay, amplification of reference gene primers was used to estimate how many nucleated cells each sample contained. To quantify the absolute abundance of each unique TCRbeta CDR3 rearrangement, sequence reads were collapsed and filtered. For each sample, productive Simpson clonality was calculated as the square root of Simpson's diversity index over productive rearrangements. TCRdb mirrors the immuneACCESS table, restricted to in-frame sequences. Some clones are absent from its copies; in checked studies, under half trace to an unresolved V gene, and the reason for the others is unknown. That table furnishes V, J and clone size, whereas the DNA furnished D and trimming. Across this sample there are about 370,000 clones, with 80% to 90% seen only once. The leading ten clones occupy 0.95% to 1.1% of the sample.

These data come from a study of blood T cell repertoires in COVID-19 (TCRdb year 2020). With respect to the entire study: Collaborator samples came from the United States, Italy and Spain and covered acute and convalescent phases of COVID-19. Where available, HLA class I and class II types were taken from metadata supplied by the sample provider and were not determined by assay-based typing. Subjects who had been exposed to COVID-19, were actively infected with it, or had recovered from it provided the deeply sampled blood TCRbeta repertoires that made up the dataset. The prospective study material was composed of cDNA or gDNA derived from T cells, B-cell-depleted T cells, or PBMCs. A de-identified subject ID, COVID-19 status, age in years and sex were almost always included in the sample metadata. Samples came from the ongoing ImmuneRACE study (first 160 participants) plus 1,254 subjects from 6 global collaborators. The repertoires were released in a freely available public database meant as a resource for research on the immune response to SARS-CoV-2.

Participants in the prospective study were aged about 18 to 95 years, lived in approximately 26 United States geographic areas, and enrolled through a virtual design. To assign participants to cohorts, the prospective study relied on clinical history that participants themselves reported in a screening survey and a study questionnaire. ImmuneRACE Cohort 3 recovered participants were defined by two consecutive negative NP/OP PCR tests, healthcare professional clearance, or symptom resolution. In the prospective study, mobile phlebotomists collected whole blood, serum and a nasopharyngeal or oropharyngeal swab from each participant. Prospective study participants could optionally give additional blood draws and questionnaires over an approximately 2-month period. Before DNA extraction, blood samples from the prospective study were shipped at room temperature or frozen. Inclusive of the bounding cysteine and phenylalanine, the CDR3 is 16 residues long. CDR3 DNA only is kept here, 48 bases in frame from base 1. For this chain, trimming is 1 base at the V end and 2 bases at the J end, and the number of junction bases without a gene match is 6. Taken from the germline V gene (reference sequence), the CDR1 and CDR2 loops are LGHDT and YNNKEL.

Study-level results and caveats: Clinical and demographic metadata were provided uncurated, with the amount varying by source and participant.

Sequencing used PBMCs or T cells enriched from blood (not recorded which). This sequence originates from a man aged 18 to 30 who had recovered from COVID-19. The rearrangement joined TRBV3-1 (or the pseudogene TRBV3-2) to TRBJ2-5; 8 bases in the middle match TRBD2. The CDR3 has the sequence CASSQGMSGGQETQYF. The DNA reads TGTGCCAGCAGCCAAGGCATGAGCGGGGGACAAGAGACCCAGTACTTC.